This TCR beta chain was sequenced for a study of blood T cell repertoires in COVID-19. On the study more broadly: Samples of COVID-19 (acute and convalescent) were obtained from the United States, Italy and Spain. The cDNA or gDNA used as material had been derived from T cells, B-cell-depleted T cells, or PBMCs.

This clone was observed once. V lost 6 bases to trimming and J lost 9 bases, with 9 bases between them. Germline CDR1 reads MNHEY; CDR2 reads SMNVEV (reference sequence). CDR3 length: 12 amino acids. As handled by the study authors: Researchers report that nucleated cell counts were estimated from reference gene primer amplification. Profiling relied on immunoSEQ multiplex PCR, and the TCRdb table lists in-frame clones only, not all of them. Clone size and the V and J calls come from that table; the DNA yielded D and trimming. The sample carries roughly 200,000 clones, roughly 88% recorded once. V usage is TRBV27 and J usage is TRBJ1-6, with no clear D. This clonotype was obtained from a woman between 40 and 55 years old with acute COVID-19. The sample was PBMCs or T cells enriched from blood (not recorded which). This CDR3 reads CASSAGGSPLHF. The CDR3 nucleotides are TGTGCCAGCAGCGCGGGAGGTTCACCCCTCCACTTT.